The 24 T cell receptor beta chains given below trace back to one sample, sequenced in a study of T cells in Graves' hyperthyroidism and ophthalmopathy. TCR beta CDR3 region amplification was performed from RNA transcripts. Primed by the HTBI set, a first-round RT-PCR was run on the TCR CDR3. TCRdb passed the multiplex PCR reads through MiXCR, listing each CDR3 protein once. Seen here are roughly 420,000 distinct CDR3 sequences, around a sixth observed once, and the top ten hold 13% to 15%. Input material: blood. The receptors stem from a woman aged 18-29 years with Graves' hyperthyroidism.

This clonotype was seen many times. The chain has TRBV20-1 and TRBJ1-2; no reliable D call. CDR1 is DFQATT, CDR2 SNEGSKA, per germline (reference sequence). This CDR3 contains 13 residues. Trimming removed 4 bases from V and 1 base from J, with 10 bases in between. The CDR3 DNA follows: TGCAGTGCTATGGACGGGGATAACTATGGCTACACCTTC. Translation gives CSAMDGDNYGYTF.

In its sample, this clonotype was seen many times. The rearrangement joins TRBV11-1 to TRBJ2-1; TRBD2 matches 11 bases. CDR1 is SGHAT, CDR2 FQDESV, per germline (reference sequence). The trim removed 5 bases at V and 4 bases at J, leaving 13 bases unmatched. The CDR3 contains 18 residues. CDR3 residues: CASSRGAIAGGPYNEQFF. CDR3 bases: TGTGCCAGCAGCCGAGGAGCGATAGCGGGGGGGCCATACAATGAGCAGTTCTTC.

This clonotype occurred a few times. The chain combines TRBV27 with TRBJ2-3, with D uncertain. Looked up from germline, CDR1 is MNHEY and CDR2 is SMNVEV (reference sequence). The CDR3 loop spans 13 amino acids. V was cut by 1 base and J by 8 bases, with 10 bases left in between. CDR3: CASSLYGRGTQYF. CDR3 nucleotide sequence: TGTGCCAGCAGTTTATACGGCCGAGGTACGCAGTATTTT.

In this sample, this clonotype turned up many times. CDR3 sequence (DNA): TGTGCCAGCAGCCCTAGCGGGACCCCTTACAATGAGCAGTTCTTC. Encoded protein: CASSPSGTPYNEQFF. The chain uses TRBV9 and TRBJ2-1, with 9 bases matching TRBD2. Trimming at V came to 4 bases and at J to 4 bases, leaving 6 bases not matched to a gene. Germline CDR1 SGDLS, CDR2 YYNGEE. The CDR3 runs 15 residues. Supplemented by reference TRBV9 and TRBJ2-1, the full variable domain reads DSGVTQTPKHLITATGQRVTLRCSPRSGDLSVYWYQQSLDQGLQFLIQYYNGEERAKGNILERFSAQQFPDLHSELNLSSLELGDSALYFCASSPSGTPYNEQFFGPGTRLTVL.

The chain links TRBV10-3 to TRBJ2-1, with 13 nucleotides matching TRBD2. J gave up 5 bases and V 10 bases, and 2 bases lay outside the gene matches. Germline CDR1 ENHRY, CDR2 SYGVKD. The CDR3 runs 13 residues. CDR3 amino acids: CATTSGRDNEQFF. The CDR3 region has the DNA TGTGCCACAACTAGCGGGAGGGACAATGAGCAGTTCTTC.

This clonotype was seen ten or more times. The chain is built from TRBV29-1 and TRBJ1-1; D is undetermined. This CDR3 has 13 amino acids. The V and J ends lost 1 base and 4 bases respectively, with 10 bases between them. Per germline, CDR1 SQVTM and CDR2 ANQGSEA. The CDR3, as DNA: TGCAGCGTTGAAGGACCTTTCGGCACTGAAGCTTTCTTT. Translated, it gives CSVEGPFGTEAFF.

This chain connects TRBV7-2 to TRBJ2-7; no clear D. The CDR3 sequence is 14 residues long. V was cut by 3 bases and J by 0 bases, with 9 bases left in between. CDR1 is SGHTA and CDR2 is FQGNSA in the germline V gene. The CDR3 protein is CASSFRTSSYEQYF. For the CDR3, the DNA is TGTGCCAGCAGCTTTCGAACCAGCTCCTACGAGCAGTACTTC.

The chain couples TRBV19 to TRBJ2-2; 14 bases are a match to TRBD2. There are 18 residues in the CDR3. Per germline, CDR1 LNHDA and CDR2 SQIVND (reference sequence). V lost 4 bases, J lost 2 bases, and 6 bases stayed unmatched. The CDR3, as DNA: TGTGCCAGTAGTACCCTAGGACTAGCGGGGGGAAACACCGGGGAGCTGTTTTTT. Amino acids: CASSTLGLAGGNTGELFF.

In this sample, this clonotype turned up a few times. The rearrangement joins TRBV9 to TRBJ1-3, with D possibly matching TRBD1 (6 bases). The V gene's germline CDR1 is SGDLS and CDR2 YYNGEE. The CDR3 extends over 16 amino acids. Trimming cost V 1 base and J 4 bases, with 15 bases left between them. Here the CDR3 reads CASSVMAGVSGNTIYF. Here the CDR3 DNA reads TGTGCCAGCAGCGTAATGGCAGGGGTGTCCGGAAACACCATATATTTT.

This clonotype was picked up many times. The V and J genes are TRBV28 and TRBJ2-7, with TRBD1 identical over 8 bases. V dropped 2 bases and J dropped 8; count of bases not matched to a gene: 11. The V gene's germline CDR1 is MDHEN and CDR2 SYDVKM. The CDR3 is 15 amino acids. The CDR3 DNA is TGTGCCAGCAGTTTAACCGGGACAGGCCTCGTGCAGCAGTACTTC. This sequence encodes CASSLTGTGLVQQYF.

V gene TRBV6-2 or TRBV6-3 combines with J gene TRBJ1-4; perhaps TRBD1 as D (5 bases). V was clipped by 4 bases and J by 5 bases, with 11 bases between them. There are 14 residues in the CDR3. CDR1 is MNHEY, CDR2 SVGEGT, per germline. CDR3 loop: CASSFGTGNEKLFF. For the CDR3, the DNA is TGTGCCAGCAGTTTCGGGACCGGGAATGAAAAACTGTTTTTT.

This clonotype showed up just a few times. V gene TRBV14 combines with J gene TRBJ1-6, with a weak D call TRBD1 (5 bases). Looked up from germline, CDR1 is SGHDN and CDR2 is FVKESK. The CDR3 consists of 15 residues. The V gene lost 5 bases and the J gene lost 7 bases, with 15 bases spanning the gap. The CDR3 loop is CASSVTGTLNSPLHF. The CDR3 region has the DNA TGTGCCAGCAGCGTGACCGGGACCCTGAATTCACCCCTCCACTTT.

This clonotype showed up many times. This sequence joins TRBV28 and TRBJ1-2; D remains unclear. V shed 4 bases and J shed 8 bases, with 5 bases lying between them. CDR1 and CDR2 from the germline V gene are MDHEN and SYDVKM. The length of the CDR3 is 10 residues. CDR3 residues: CASSSAGYTF. The CDR3 nucleotides read TGTGCCAGCAGTTCCGCGGGCTACACCTTC.

The genes are TRBV9 and TRBJ2-1, with D possibly matching TRBD2 (6 bases). The CDR3 spans 16 residues. V gave up 0 bases and J gave up 4 bases, with 14 bases separating them. Looked up from germline, CDR1 is SGDLS and CDR2 is YYNGEE. The CDR3 region is CASSVVRGAGYNEQFF. Written as DNA, the CDR3 is TGTGCCAGCAGCGTAGTGCGGGGCGCAGGTTACAATGAGCAGTTCTTC. Drawing the rest from reference TRBV9 and TRBJ2-1, the complete variable domain is DSGVTQTPKHLITATGQRVTLRCSPRSGDLSVYWYQQSLDQGLQFLIQYYNGEERAKGNILERFSAQQFPDLHSELNLSSLELGDSALYFCASSVVRGAGYNEQFFGPGTRLTVL.

The gene calls are TRBV6-1 and TRBJ2-5; D assignment may be TRBD1 or TRBD2 (7 bases each). This CDR3 region has 15 residues. Germline V lookup: CDR1 MNHNS, CDR2 SASEGT. V lost 7 bases, J lost 4 bases, and 19 bases lay in between. In DNA, the CDR3 is TGTGCCAGCACCCCCGGGGGAGGGGGCAGAGAGACCCAGTACTTC. Protein product: CASTPGGGGRETQYF.

The CDR3 here is CASSVSGGPSYEQYF. DNA of the CDR3: TGTGCCAGCAGCGTGAGCGGGGGGCCCTCCTACGAGCAGTACTTC. V is TRBV9 and J is TRBJ2-7; 9 bases map to TRBD2. Germline CDR1 reads SGDLS; CDR2 reads YYNGEE. V was pared by 2 bases and J by 0 bases, with 3 bases of the junction left unmatched. This CDR3 has 15 residues.

This clonotype appeared many times. This chain uses TRBV7-2 with TRBJ1-5; tentative D call: TRBD1 (5 bases). CDR3 length: 15 residues. The V gene lost 2 bases and the J gene lost 4 bases, with 12 bases spanning the gap. CDR1 SGHTA and CDR2 FQGNSA come from the germline V gene. The CDR3 DNA is TGTGCCAGCAGCTTAAATGGGGCATTTAATCAGCCCCAGCATTTT. Protein: CASSLNGAFNQPQHF.

The V gene is TRBV6-2 or TRBV6-3, the J gene TRBJ2-7; D might be TRBD1 or TRBD2, each matching 5 bases. V was shortened by 7 bases and J by 1 base, with 20 bases between the two germline ends. Germline values: CDR1 MNHEY, CDR2 SVGEGT. The CDR3 is made up of 16 amino acids. The CDR3 protein is CASTGYPGTESYEQYF. DNA of the CDR3: TGTGCCAGCACCGGGTACCCCGGGACGGAATCCTACGAGCAGTACTTC.

This clonotype was seen many times. The V gene is TRBV2, the J gene TRBJ2-1, with D uncertain. Germline CDR1 and CDR2: SNHLY and FYNNEI. The CDR3 consists of 13 residues. V was clipped by 0 bases and J by 10 bases, with 10 bases between them. The DNA for the CDR3 is TGTGCCAGCAGTGAAGCCGCCCTTGGCGAGCAGTTCTTC. Its translation is CASSEAALGEQFF.

This clonotype has a count of ten or more. The rearrangement uses TRBV6-2 or TRBV6-3 and TRBJ2-5; D assignment may be TRBD1 or TRBD2 (5 bases each). V was trimmed by 3 bases and J by 5 bases, leaving 10 bases between them. The CDR3 runs 13 residues. Germline-derived CDR1 and CDR2 are MNHEY and SVGEGT. The CDR3 loop reads CASSYRGGETQYF. Here the CDR3 DNA reads TGTGCCAGCAGTTATCGGGGCGGGGAGACCCAGTACTTC.

There are many counts of this clonotype. V gene TRBV2 combines with J gene TRBJ2-7, with 11 nucleotides matching TRBD2. V lost 4 bases to trimming and J lost 3 bases; unmatched junction nucleotides: 5. The CDR3 has 15 residues. Germline V gene sequence: CDR1 SNHLY, CDR2 FYNNEI. CDR3 nucleotide sequence: TGTGCCAGCAGTGCCGGGACTAGCGGTCGCTACGAGCAGTACTTC. Its protein is CASSAGTSGRYEQYF. Drawing the rest from reference TRBV2 and TRBJ2-7, the complete variable domain is EPEVTQTPSHQVTQMGQEVILRCVPISNHLYFYWYRQILGQKVEFLVSFYNNEISEKSEIFDDQFSVERPDGSNFTLKIRSTKLEDSAMYFCASSAGTSGRYEQYFGPGTRLTVT.

V and J are TRBV7-3 and TRBJ2-6; D assignment may be TRBD1 or TRBD2 (5 bases each). CDR3 length equals 16 residues. From germline, CDR1 is SGHTA and CDR2 FQGTGA. Deletions cut 7 bases from V and 0 bases from J, with 13 bases between. The CDR3 spells CASIQGRSSGANVLTF. Written as DNA, the CDR3 is TGTGCCAGCATCCAGGGACGGTCCTCTGGGGCCAACGTCCTGACTTTC.

This clonotype showed up just once. A much larger clonotype is one base distant, so this may be a read error. Since no conserved phenylalanine or tryptophan closes the CDR3, a read error is the likely cause. The chain carries TRBV7-9 and TRBJ2-7, with 7 positions matching TRBD1. Germline lookup yields CDR1 SEHNR and CDR2 FQNEAQ (reference sequence). With 0 bases clipped from V and 0 bases from J, the junction kept 2 bases outside the gene matches. The CDR3 has 15 amino acids. CDR3 DNA sequence: TGTGCCAGCAGCTTAGCATGGGACAGCTCCTACGAGCAGTACCTC. It yields the protein CASSLAWDSSYEQYL.

V is TRBV19 and J is TRBJ1-4; TRBD1 agrees at 7 bases. The CDR3 has 14 residues. With V trimmed by 8 bases and J by 4 bases, 7 bases remained unmatched. CDR1 and CDR2 (germline): LNHDA, SQIVND (reference sequence). CDR3 residues: CASGRTGVNEKLFF. In DNA form, the CDR3 reads TGTGCCAGTGGCCGGACAGGCGTTAATGAAAAACTGTTTTTT.